A selection of T cell receptor beta chains follows, all from one sample in a study of CD8 T cells in Susac syndrome. MiXCR was run by TCRdb on the immunoSEQ multiplex PCR reads, yielding one entry per CDR3 protein. The sample contains roughly 150,000 distinct CDR3 sequences, roughly 95% of which appear only once. Sequenced material: CD4+ T cells from PBMCs. These receptors were collected from a human donor in good health. Both conserved end residues are part of each CDR3. D genes are given only for firm matches. Clone size is stated in some rows and not others, as once, few, many or a class when expanded.

j_gene,abundance,v_gene,d_gene,CDR3aa,CDR3nt
TRBJ1-5,.,TRBV20-1,.,CSARTNTGGNQPQHF,TGCAGTGCTAGAACCAACACTGGGGGCAATCAGCCCCAGCATTTT
TRBJ2-7,.,TRBV4-2,.,CASSPPGVADAFEQYF,TGTGCCAGCAGCCCCCCTGGGGTAGCAGACGCCTTTGAGCAGTACTTC
TRBJ2-6,.,TRBV6-6,.,CASSQIGEANVLTF,TGTGCCAGCAGTCAAATCGGTGAGGCCAACGTCCTGACTTTC
TRBJ1-2,few,TRBV6-1,.,CASRLSGADYGYTF,TGTGCCAGCAGGCTATCGGGGGCTGACTATGGCTACACCTTC
TRBJ2-2,.,TRBV6-1,.,CASSNHLRTMLFF,TGTGCCAGCAGTAACCATCTTAGGACGATGCTGTTTTTT
TRBJ1-3,.,TRBV5-1,.,CASSLVPSGNTIYF,TGCGCCAGCAGCTTAGTTCCCTCTGGAAACACCATATATTTT
TRBJ2-5,.,TRBV7-9,TRBD1,CASSTGTGQRETQYF,TGTGCCAGCAGCACCGGGACAGGCCAAAGGGAGACCCAGTACTTC
TRBJ2-4,.,TRBV9,TRBD2,CASSVATGGLGIQYF,TGTGCCAGCAGCGTAGCTACGGGGGGACTAGGCATTCAGTACTTC
TRBJ1-2,.,TRBV29-1,.,CSVEVGQGRGYTF,TGCAGCGTTGAAGTGGGGCAGGGACGTGGCTACACCTTC
TRBJ2-7,.,TRBV6-1,.,CASSEAAGASYEQYF,TGTGCCAGCAGTGAAGCGGCAGGGGCCTCCTACGAGCAGTACTTC
TRBJ2-3,.,TRBV5-1,.,CASSTRPSGTDTQYF,TGCGCCAGCAGCACCAGACCCAGCGGTACAGATACGCAGTATTTT
TRBJ2-2,.,TRBV4-1,.,CASSQEVAGELFF,TGCGCCAGCAGCCAAGAAGTGGCCGGGGAGCTGTTTTTT
TRBJ2-5,.,TRBV5-1,.,CASSPVGSEETQYF,TGCGCCAGCAGCCCCGTTGGTTCCGAAGAGACCCAGTACTTC
TRBJ2-7,once,TRBV20-1,.,CSARREALHEQYF,TGCAGTGCCCGGCGAGAGGCGCTCCACGAGCAGTACTTC
TRBJ1-1,.,TRBV29-1,TRBD1,CSVVPGQGVAFF,TGCAGCGTCGTCCCGGGACAGGGGGTCGCTTTCTTT
TRBJ1-5,.,TRBV29-1,TRBD1,CSVLQGINQPQHF,TGCAGCGTCCTACAGGGGATCAATCAGCCCCAGCATTTT
TRBJ2-1,.,TRBV15,.,CATSRDSGDASYNEQFF,TGTGCCACCAGCAGAGATAGTGGGGACGCCTCCTACAATGAGCAGTTCTTC
TRBJ1-2,once,TRBV3-1,.,CASSQGKGGVYGYTF,TGTGCCAGCAGCCAAGGAAAGGGTGGGGTCTATGGCTACACCTTC
TRBJ2-6,.,TRBV6-1,.,CASSEGGSGANVLTF,TGTGCCAGCAGTGAGGGGGGCTCTGGGGCCAACGTCCTGACTTTC
TRBJ1-6,.,TRBV5-6,.,CASSLGNAYNSPLHF,TGTGCCAGCAGCTTGGGGAATGCATATAATTCACCCCTCCACTTT
TRBJ2-5,.,TRBV5-1,.,CASRTSRGGETQYF,TGCGCCAGCAGGACTAGTCGGGGAGGAGAGACCCAGTACTTC
TRBJ2-5,few,TRBV3-1,TRBD2,CASSLSGGRETQYF,TGTGCCAGCAGTTTGAGCGGGGGTAGAGAGACCCAGTACTTC
TRBJ2-7,.,TRBV7-9,.,CASSSMGREQYF,TGTGCCAGCAGCTCCATGGGGAGGGAGCAGTACTTC
TRBJ2-3,.,TRBV10-3,TRBD2,CAIRDSGVADTQYF,TGTGCCATCAGGGATAGCGGGGTGGCAGATACGCAGTATTTT
TRBJ1-2,.,TRBV7-2,.,CASSLGQDPIGYTF,TGTGCCAGCAGCTTAGGGCAGGACCCTATAGGCTACACCTTC
TRBJ1-2,.,TRBV6-6,.,CASSPAGKNYGYTF,TGTGCCAGCAGCCCCGCCGGAAAAAACTATGGCTACACCTTC
TRBJ1-3,few,TRBV5-1,TRBD1,CASSERTGGNTIYF,TGCGCCAGCAGCGAGAGGACAGGGGGAAACACCATATATTTT
TRBJ2-4,.,TRBV2,.,CASSHLTEPKNIQYF,TGTGCCAGCAGTCATTTGACAGAGCCAAAAAACATTCAGTACTTC
TRBJ1-2,.,TRBV6-5,TRBD1,CASSSPDRMNYGYTF,TGTGCCAGCAGTTCCCCGGACAGGATGAACTATGGCTACACCTTC
TRBJ2-1,.,TRBV29-1,TRBD2,CSVLAGGGYNEQFF,TGCAGCGTTTTAGCGGGGGGTGGGTACAATGAGCAGTTCTTC
TRBJ2-4,.,TRBV10-3,.,CAISDFQRGRIQYF,TGTGCCATCAGTGACTTCCAGAGAGGCCGCATTCAGTACTTC
TRBJ1-5,.,TRBV4-1,.,CASSLGRLNQPQHF,TGCGCCAGCAGCCTAGGACGTTTGAATCAGCCCCAGCATTTT
TRBJ2-5,.,TRBV6-2/TRBV6-3,.,CASSYLDRRETQYF,TGTGCCAGCAGTTATCTCGACAGGCGGGAGACCCAGTACTTC
TRBJ1-4,few,TRBV5-5,.,CASSSPGVGEKLFF,TGTGCCAGCAGCTCACCTGGGGTTGGTGAAAAACTGTTTTTT
TRBJ1-3,.,TRBV10-2,.,CASRDSSGNTIYF,TGCGCCAGCCGTGACAGTTCTGGAAACACCATATATTTT
TRBJ2-5,once,TRBV6-6,.,CASSYVGHPRWETQYF,TGTGCCAGCAGTTACGTGGGACACCCACGATGGGAGACCCAGTACTTC
TRBJ1-6,.,TRBV7-9,TRBD1,CASSFRGQGSSYNSPLHF,TGTGCCAGCAGCTTCCGAGGACAGGGCAGCTCCTATAATTCACCCCTCCACTTT
TRBJ2-3,.,TRBV20-1,TRBD2,CSATGLPSDTQYF,TGCAGTGCTACGGGACTACCCTCAGATACGCAGTATTTT
TRBJ1-1,.,TRBV13,TRBD1,CASRLTGQGNTEAFF,TGTGCCAGCAGATTAACGGGACAGGGGAACACTGAAGCTTTCTTT
TRBJ2-3,.,TRBV29-1,.,CSVAGSSTDTQYF,TGCAGCGTTGCAGGGAGTAGCACAGATACGCAGTATTTT
TRBJ2-7,.,TRBV3-1,TRBD1,CASSHGQGFGEQYF,TGTGCCAGCTCTCACGGACAGGGATTTGGCGAGCAGTACTTC
TRBJ1-1,.,TRBV7-3,.,CASSFVYRPNTEAFF,TGTGCCAGCAGCTTTGTCTATCGCCCGAACACTGAAGCTTTCTTT
TRBJ2-3,few,TRBV18,.,CASSPGISTDTQYF,TGTGCCAGCTCACCTGGGATTAGCACAGATACGCAGTATTTT
TRBJ2-5,.,TRBV3-1,.,CASSQRGQGLETQYF,TGTGCCAGCAGCCAAAGAGGGCAGGGGTTGGAGACCCAGTACTTC
TRBJ1-6,.,TRBV6-6,.,CASRYLETPLHF,TGTGCCAGCAGATACCTCGAAACACCCCTCCACTTT
TRBJ2-7,.,TRBV7-8,.,CASSDPGEDEQYF,TGTGCCAGCAGCGACCCTGGGGAGGACGAGCAGTACTTC
TRBJ2-3,once,TRBV12-5,TRBD1,CASGRGDTQYF,TGTGCTAGTGGCAGGGGGGATACGCAGTATTTT
TRBJ1-3,.,TRBV3-1,.,CASSQGTPGNTIYF,TGCGCCAGCAGCCAAGGGACACCTGGAAACACCATATATTTT
TRBJ1-2,.,TRBV5-1,.,CASSLEASVSYGYTF,TGCGCCAGCAGCTTGGAAGCCAGTGTCTCGTATGGCTACACCTTC
TRBJ1-1,.,TRBV9,.,CASSVRQMNTEAFF,TGTGCCAGCAGCGTGAGACAGATGAACACTGAAGCTTTCTTT